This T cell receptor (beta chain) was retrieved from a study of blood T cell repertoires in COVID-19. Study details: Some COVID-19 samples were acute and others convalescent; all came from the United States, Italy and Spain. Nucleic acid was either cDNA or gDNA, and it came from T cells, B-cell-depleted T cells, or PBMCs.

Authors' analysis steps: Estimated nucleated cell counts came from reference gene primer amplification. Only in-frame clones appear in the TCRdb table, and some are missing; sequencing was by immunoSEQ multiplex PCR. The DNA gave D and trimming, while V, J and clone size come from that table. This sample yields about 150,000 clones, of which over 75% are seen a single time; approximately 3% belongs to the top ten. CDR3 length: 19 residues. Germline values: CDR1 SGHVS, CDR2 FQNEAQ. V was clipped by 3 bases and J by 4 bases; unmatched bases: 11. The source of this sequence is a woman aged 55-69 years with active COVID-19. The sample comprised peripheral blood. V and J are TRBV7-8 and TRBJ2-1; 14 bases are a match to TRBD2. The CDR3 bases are TGTGCCAGCAGCTTCGGACTAGCGGGAGGTTTGGACAATTACAATGAGCAGTTCTTC. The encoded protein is CASSFGLAGGLDNYNEQFF. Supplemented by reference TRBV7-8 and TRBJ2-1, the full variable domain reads GAGVSQSPRYKVAKRGQDVALRCDPISGHVSLFWYQQALGQGPEFLTYFQNEAQLDKSGLPSDRFFAERPEGSVSTLKIQRTQQEDSAVYLCASSFGLAGGLDNYNEQFFGPGTRLTVL.